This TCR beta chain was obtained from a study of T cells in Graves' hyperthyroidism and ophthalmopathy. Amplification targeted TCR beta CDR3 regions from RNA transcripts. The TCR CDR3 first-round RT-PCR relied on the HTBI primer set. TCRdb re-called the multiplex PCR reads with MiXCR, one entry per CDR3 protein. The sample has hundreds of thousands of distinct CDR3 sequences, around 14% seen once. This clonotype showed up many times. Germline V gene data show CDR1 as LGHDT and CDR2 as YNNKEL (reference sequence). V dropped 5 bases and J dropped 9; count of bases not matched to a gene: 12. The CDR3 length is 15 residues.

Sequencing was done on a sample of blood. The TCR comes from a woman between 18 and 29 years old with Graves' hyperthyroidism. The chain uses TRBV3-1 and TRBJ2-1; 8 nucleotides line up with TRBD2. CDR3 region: CASSFRLARGGEQFF. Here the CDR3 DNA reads TGTGCCAGCAGCTTCCGACTAGCGAGGGGGGGTGAGCAGTTCTTC.